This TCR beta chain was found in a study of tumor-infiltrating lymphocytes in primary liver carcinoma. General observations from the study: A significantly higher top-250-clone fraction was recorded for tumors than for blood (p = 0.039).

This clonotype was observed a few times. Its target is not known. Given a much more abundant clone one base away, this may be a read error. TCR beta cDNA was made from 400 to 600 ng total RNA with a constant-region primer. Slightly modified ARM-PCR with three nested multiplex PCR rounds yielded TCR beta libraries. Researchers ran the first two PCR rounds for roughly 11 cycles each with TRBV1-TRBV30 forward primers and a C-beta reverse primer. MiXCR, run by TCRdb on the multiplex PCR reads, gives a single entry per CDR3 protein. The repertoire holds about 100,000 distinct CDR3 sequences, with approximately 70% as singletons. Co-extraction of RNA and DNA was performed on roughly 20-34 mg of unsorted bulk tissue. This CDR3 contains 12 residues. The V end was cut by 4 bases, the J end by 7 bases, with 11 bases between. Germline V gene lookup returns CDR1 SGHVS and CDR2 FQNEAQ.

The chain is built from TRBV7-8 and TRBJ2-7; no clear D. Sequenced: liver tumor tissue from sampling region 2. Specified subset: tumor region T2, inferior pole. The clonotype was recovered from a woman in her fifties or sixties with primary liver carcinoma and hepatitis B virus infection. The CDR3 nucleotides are TGTGCCAGCAGCTCACCCGCGAGTGAGCAGTACTTC. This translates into CASSSPASEQYF. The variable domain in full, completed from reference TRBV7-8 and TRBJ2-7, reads GAGVSQSPRYKVAKRGQDVALRCDPISGHVSLFWYQQALGQGPEFLTYFQNEAQLDKSGLPSDRFFAERPEGSVSTLKIQRTQQEDSAVYLCASSSPASEQYFGPGTRLTVT.